The rows below give T cell receptor beta chains drawn from one sample of a study of cytomegalovirus exposure and HLA in healthy donors. Libraries were prepared by immunoSEQ multiplex PCR; TCRdb keeps only in-frame clonotypes and omits some of them. The sample records around 150,000 clones, roughly 80% being singletons. The sample taken for sequencing was PBMCs. These receptors were collected from a human donor in good health. Both conserved end residues are part of each CDR3. Not all rows give a size; the values are once, few, many and, for expanded clones, a class.

>TRBV6-1|TRBJ1-1|.
CASSASYGLLNGDTEAFF
>TRBV5-1|TRBJ1-2|.
CASRDSPNYGYTF
>TRBV25-1|TRBJ1-1|once
CASSPDRGTEAFF
>TRBV6-5|TRBJ1-1|once
CASSSQGLNTEAFF
>TRBV7-3|TRBJ2-1|.
CASSLTGQGYNEQFF
>TRBV19|TRBJ2-7|.
CASSKLSSSSYEQYF
>TRBV29-1|TRBJ2-2|.
CSVEERPRGTGELFF
>TRBV15|TRBJ2-5|.
CATSRVGEETQYF
>TRBV19|TRBJ1-6|.
CASRSTGANSPLHF
>TRBV7-8|TRBJ1-3|once
CASSLAQGREGNTIYF
>TRBV13|TRBJ2-4|.
CASSHSLGQPLAKNIQYF
>TRBV12-5|TRBJ2-3|once
CASGPGRGGRTDTQYF
>TRBV19|TRBJ1-2|.
CASTNAGTYGYTF
>TRBV6-5|TRBJ2-1|.
CASSRGADVYNEQFF
>TRBV29-1|TRBJ1-1|.
CSVDGQGNTEAFF
>TRBV7-3|TRBJ1-1|.
CASSLRGMNTEAFF
>TRBV6-5|TRBJ1-1|.
CASSYGKNTEAFF
>TRBV19|TRBJ2-7|.
CASSIEIQTVYEQYF
>TRBV5-4|TRBJ2-2|.
CASSLAPAGAGYTGELFF
>TRBV4-3|TRBJ2-1|.
CASSQTGTGSSEQFF
>TRBV5-6|TRBJ2-5|once
CASSLSGSGTGRRQYF
>TRBV10-3|TRBJ1-2|.
CAIRADLNYGYTF
>TRBV10-3|TRBJ2-2|once
CAISQLAGGRTGELFF
>TRBV5-1|TRBJ2-1|.
CASRAGQSYNEQFF
>TRBV7-2|TRBJ2-1|.
CASSIYRNEQFF
>TRBV9|TRBJ2-7|.
CASSGRDSSYEQYF
>TRBV25-1|TRBJ2-5|.
CASTASGGETQYF
>TRBV2|TRBJ2-5|.
CASTRGKIETQYF
>TRBV10-1|TRBJ2-1|once
CASSDQGASYNEQFF
>TRBV9|TRBJ1-5|.
CASSRTENQPQHF
>TRBV10-3|TRBJ1-3|.
CAISDRATGSGNTIYF
>TRBV5-4|TRBJ2-3|once
CASSLVSQTDTQYF
>TRBV5-1|TRBJ1-1|.
CASRRVVNTEAFF
>TRBV5-6|TRBJ2-5|.
CASSLVSGAETQYF
>TRBV6-5|TRBJ2-2|.
CASSYLGAGELFF
>TRBV19|TRBJ1-2|.
CASSQTSGGGGYGYTF
>TRBV5-4|TRBJ1-2|once
CASSLPGQGAPNYGYTF
>TRBV5-6|TRBJ1-2|.
CASSLSSQLGAYGYTF
>TRBV5-1|TRBJ2-7|.
CASSLAGGLTTYEQYF
>TRBV2|TRBJ1-2|once
CASRSGLGYTF